This is a list of T cell receptor beta chains from one sample in a study of OX40 agonist ivuxolimab in advanced cancers. The protocol was immunoSEQ multiplex PCR, while the TCRdb copy is restricted to in-frame clones and leaves out a portion. The top ten hold just under 7% of the sample, which has about 50,000 clones, 85% to 90% seen once. This sample comprised CD4+ or CD8+ T cells sorted from blood, obtained in a trial of the OX40 agonist ivuxolimab. The receptors here all came from an adult with an advanced solid tumor such as melanoma, head and neck, liver or kidney cancer. CDR3s include the opening cysteine and the closing phenylalanine or tryptophan. The D gene is left open where the match is weak. Clone size is stated in some rows and not others, as once, few, many or a class when expanded.

V: TRBV5-1; size: NA; D: TRBD1; J: TRBJ1-2; CDR3: CASSSIPGQGAYGYTF; DNA: TGCGCCAGCAGCTCTATACCGGGACAGGGGGCCTATGGCTACACCTTC
V: TRBV2; size: NA; D: NA; J: TRBJ2-3; CDR3: CASSEAGRDTQYF; DNA: TGTGCCAGCAGTGAAGCGGGGCGAGATACGCAGTATTTT
V: TRBV7-3; size: NA; D: NA; J: TRBJ1-1; CDR3: CASSLKRNTEAFF; DNA: TGTGCCAGCAGCTTAAAGCGGAACACTGAAGCTTTCTTT
V: TRBV9; size: NA; D: TRBD2; J: TRBJ2-3; CDR3: CASGAGATDTQYF; DNA: TGTGCCAGCGGGGCGGGAGCCACAGATACGCAGTATTTT
V: TRBV5-4; size: NA; D: TRBD2; J: TRBJ2-2; CDR3: CASSKELAGVETGELFF; DNA: TGTGCCAGCAGCAAGGAGTTAGCGGGAGTAGAAACCGGGGAGCTGTTTTTT
V: TRBV5-1; size: NA; D: TRBD1; J: TRBJ1-3; CDR3: CASSLEGQFSGNTIYF; DNA: TGCGCCAGCAGCTTGGAGGGACAGTTCTCTGGAAACACCATATATTTT
V: TRBV28; size: NA; D: NA; J: TRBJ2-5; CDR3: CASRSGRETQYF; DNA: TGTGCCAGCAGATCAGGGAGGGAGACCCAGTACTTC
V: TRBV10-2; size: NA; D: NA; J: TRBJ1-2; CDR3: CASSELGAYGYTF; DNA: TGCGCCAGCAGTGAGCTGGGGGCCTATGGCTACACCTTC
V: TRBV6-6; size: NA; D: NA; J: TRBJ1-4; CDR3: CASRFSEKLFF; DNA: TGTGCCAGCAGGTTCAGTGAAAAACTGTTTTTT
V: TRBV5-4; size: NA; D: NA; J: TRBJ2-7; CDR3: CASSSRGGPTVEQYF; DNA: TGTGCCAGCAGCTCCCGTGGGGGACCGACCGTCGAGCAGTACTTC
V: TRBV29-1; size: NA; D: NA; J: TRBJ2-2; CDR3: CSVEDKPGGELFF; DNA: TGCAGCGTTGAAGATAAGCCCGGTGGGGAGCTGTTTTTT
V: TRBV28; size: NA; D: NA; J: TRBJ2-6; CDR3: CASSLAWGRGGSGANVLTF; DNA: TGTGCCAGCAGTTTGGCTTGGGGGCGGGGAGGCTCTGGGGCCAACGTCCTGACTTTC
V: TRBV27; size: NA; D: TRBD1; J: TRBJ2-1; CDR3: CASRSGTGGSYNEQFF; DNA: TGTGCCAGCAGGTCCGGGACAGGGGGCTCCTACAATGAGCAGTTCTTC
V: TRBV5-1; size: NA; D: NA; J: TRBJ2-1; CDR3: CASSPPEDNEQFF; DNA: TGCGCCAGCAGCCCCCCAGAAGACAATGAGCAGTTCTTC
V: TRBV4-1; size: NA; D: NA; J: TRBJ2-7; CDR3: CASSQDHTYEQYF; DNA: TGCGCCAGCAGCCAAGACCACACCTACGAGCAGTACTTC
V: TRBV2; size: NA; D: TRBD1; J: TRBJ2-1; CDR3: CASTRGQGPYNEQFF; DNA: TGTGCCAGCACTCGCGGACAGGGCCCCTACAATGAGCAGTTCTTC
V: TRBV27; size: NA; D: TRBD1; J: TRBJ2-7; CDR3: CASSSSRDRRTYEQYF; DNA: TGTGCCAGCAGTTCGAGCCGGGACAGGAGAACCTACGAGCAGTACTTC
V: TRBV27; size: NA; D: TRBD2; J: TRBJ2-1; CDR3: CASSLASGDWNEQFF; DNA: TGTGCCAGCAGTTTAGCTAGCGGGGACTGGAATGAGCAGTTCTTC
V: TRBV15; size: NA; D: TRBD2; J: TRBJ2-5; CDR3: CATSRGPGQLLVAGEETQYF; DNA: TGTGCCACCAGCAGAGGTCCGGGACAACTTCTGGTAGCGGGAGAAGAGACCCAGTACTTC
V: TRBV28; size: once; D: NA; J: TRBJ2-5; CDR3: CASSLGRQETQYF; DNA: TGTGCCAGCAGCCTCGGACGCCAAGAGACCCAGTACTTC
V: TRBV5-1; size: NA; D: NA; J: TRBJ2-2; CDR3: CASSLGQLMTGELFF; DNA: TGCGCCAGCAGCTTGGGACAGCTAATGACCGGGGAGCTGTTTTTT
V: TRBV23-1; size: NA; D: NA; J: TRBJ2-2; CDR3: CASRQVPRGTGELFF; DNA: TGCGCCAGCAGACAGGTCCCCAGGGGCACCGGGGAGCTGTTTTTT
V: TRBV19; size: NA; D: NA; J: TRBJ1-4; CDR3: CASRTRAEDEKLFF; DNA: TGTGCCAGTAGAACAAGGGCAGAGGATGAAAAACTGTTTTTT
V: TRBV28; size: NA; D: TRBD1; J: TRBJ2-7; CDR3: CASSTTGTGVSYEQYF; DNA: TGTGCCAGCAGTACGACCGGGACAGGTGTATCCTACGAGCAGTACTTC
V: TRBV5-1; size: NA; D: NA; J: TRBJ1-1; CDR3: CASSLGPKMNTEAFF; DNA: TGCGCCAGCAGCTTGGGACCGAAAATGAACACTGAAGCTTTCTTT
V: TRBV6-5; size: few; D: NA; J: TRBJ1-5; CDR3: CASSRGVGNQPQHF; DNA: TGTGCCAGCAGTAGGGGGGTAGGCAATCAGCCCCAGCATTTT
V: TRBV5-4; size: NA; D: TRBD1; J: TRBJ1-3; CDR3: CASSDRQGASIYF; DNA: TGTGCCAGCAGCGATCGACAGGGGGCGTCCATATATTTT
V: TRBV7-9; size: once; D: NA; J: TRBJ2-7; CDR3: CASGGDGGGSYEQYF; DNA: TGTGCCAGCGGGGGTGACGGTGGCGGCTCCTACGAGCAGTACTTC
V: TRBV10-3; size: NA; D: NA; J: TRBJ1-3; CDR3: CAISDVVTGSGNTIYF; DNA: TGTGCCATCAGTGATGTGGTAACTGGCTCTGGAAACACCATATATTTT
V: TRBV10-3; size: NA; D: NA; J: TRBJ2-4; CDR3: CAISVPQLAKNIQYF; DNA: TGTGCCATCAGTGTGCCACAGCTAGCCAAAAACATTCAGTACTTC
V: TRBV18; size: NA; D: NA; J: TRBJ2-7; CDR3: CASSPMDSFLWQYF; DNA: TGTGCCAGCTCACCAATGGACAGCTTCCTTTGGCAGTACTTC
V: TRBV19; size: NA; D: NA; J: TRBJ2-3; CDR3: CASSIDSGTDTQYF; DNA: TGTGCCAGTAGTATAGATAGTGGAACAGATACGCAGTATTTT
V: TRBV9; size: NA; D: NA; J: TRBJ2-2; CDR3: CASSVAGNTGELFF; DNA: TGTGCCAGCAGCGTAGCAGGGAACACCGGGGAGCTGTTTTTT
V: TRBV9; size: NA; D: TRBD2; J: TRBJ2-5; CDR3: CASSVAAGEETQYF; DNA: TGTGCCAGCAGCGTAGCTGCGGGAGAGGAGACCCAGTACTTC
V: TRBV28; size: NA; D: NA; J: TRBJ2-1; CDR3: CASSPGRDSYNEQFF; DNA: TGTGCCAGCAGTCCAGGGCGGGACTCCTACAATGAGCAGTTCTTC
V: TRBV5-4; size: NA; D: TRBD2; J: TRBJ2-3; CDR3: CASRLGLAGANTQYF; DNA: TGTGCCAGCAGATTGGGGCTAGCGGGAGCCAATACGCAGTATTTT
V: TRBV5-8; size: NA; D: TRBD1; J: TRBJ1-4; CDR3: CASSLGTGLNEKLFF; DNA: TGTGCCAGCAGCTTGGGGACAGGGTTAAATGAAAAACTGTTTTTT
V: TRBV5-1; size: NA; D: TRBD2; J: TRBJ2-2; CDR3: CASSGGTSGSTGELFF; DNA: TGCGCCAGCAGCGGGGGGACTAGCGGGAGTACCGGGGAGCTGTTTTTT
V: TRBV5-1; size: NA; D: NA; J: TRBJ2-5; CDR3: CASTPWLAKETQYF; DNA: TGCGCCAGCACCCCCTGGTTAGCGAAAGAGACCCAGTACTTC
V: TRBV27; size: NA; D: TRBD2; J: TRBJ2-1; CDR3: CASRTLAGVNNEQFF; DNA: TGTGCCAGCAGAACTCTAGCGGGAGTTAACAATGAGCAGTTCTTC
V: TRBV28; size: NA; D: NA; J: TRBJ2-7; CDR3: CASRVAGGGLSYEQYF; DNA: TGTGCCAGCAGAGTCGCAGGGGGGGGCCTCTCCTACGAGCAGTACTTC
V: TRBV15; size: NA; D: NA; J: TRBJ2-7; CDR3: CATSRGFSYEQYF; DNA: TGTGCCACCAGCAGAGGATTCAGCTACGAGCAGTACTTC
V: TRBV10-3; size: few; D: TRBD2; J: TRBJ2-1; CDR3: CAIRREVHNEQFF; DNA: TGTGCCATCCGGCGGGAGGTCCACAATGAGCAGTTCTTC
V: TRBV10-3; size: NA; D: NA; J: TRBJ1-1; CDR3: CATGGGNMNTEAFF; DNA: TGTGCCACCGGGGGCGGAAACATGAACACTGAAGCTTTCTTT
V: TRBV18; size: NA; D: TRBD2; J: TRBJ2-5; CDR3: CASSGGTSVQETQYF; DNA: TGTGCCAGCTCGGGAGGAACTAGCGTACAAGAGACCCAGTACTTC
V: TRBV5-1; size: few; D: NA; J: TRBJ2-1; CDR3: CASSLGQQAGVQFF; DNA: TGCGCCAGCAGCTTGGGCCAACAAGCCGGGGTGCAGTTCTTC
V: TRBV11-3; size: NA; D: NA; J: TRBJ2-2; CDR3: CASSLGTGELFF; DNA: TGTGCCAGCAGCTTAGGCACCGGGGAGCTGTTTTTT
V: TRBV15; size: NA; D: TRBD1; J: TRBJ2-5; CDR3: CATSEGARETQYF; DNA: TGTGCCACCTCTGAGGGGGCCCGGGAGACCCAGTACTTC
V: TRBV19; size: NA; D: NA; J: TRBJ1-5; CDR3: CASSMGTGGSNQPQHF; DNA: TGTGCCAGTAGTATGGGTACAGGAGGCAGCAATCAGCCCCAGCATTTT
V: TRBV30; size: NA; D: TRBD2; J: TRBJ2-3; CDR3: CAWSFRPRTSGVSLGPDTQYF; DNA: TGTGCCTGGAGTTTCCGACCTAGGACTAGCGGGGTTTCGCTGGGGCCAGATACGCAGTATTTT
V: TRBV28; size: NA; D: NA; J: TRBJ2-2; CDR3: CASSLLGAAGELFF; DNA: TGTGCCAGCAGTTTACTGGGGGCGGCCGGGGAGCTGTTTTTT
V: TRBV28; size: NA; D: TRBD2; J: TRBJ2-4; CDR3: CASSSLEAGDKNIQYF; DNA: TGTGCCAGCAGTTCCCTTGAAGCGGGGGACAAAAACATTCAGTACTTC
V: TRBV15; size: NA; D: NA; J: TRBJ2-3; CDR3: CATSRDYSSTDTQYF; DNA: TGTGCCACCAGCAGAGACTACTCTAGCACAGATACGCAGTATTTT
V: TRBV15; size: NA; D: NA; J: TRBJ1-1; CDR3: CATSQVPLGTEAFF; DNA: TGTGCCACATCACAGGTTCCCCTGGGCACTGAAGCTTTCTTT
V: TRBV5-4; size: once; D: NA; J: TRBJ2-3; CDR3: CASSQTGSADTQYF; DNA: TGTGCCAGCAGCCAAACAGGGTCGGCAGATACGCAGTATTTT
V: TRBV5-1; size: NA; D: NA; J: TRBJ1-5; CDR3: CASSLEGEGQPQHF; DNA: TGCGCCAGCAGCTTAGAGGGAGAGGGTCAGCCCCAGCATTTT
V: TRBV11-2; size: NA; D: TRBD2; J: TRBJ2-3; CDR3: CASSQLAGLPGDTQYF; DNA: TGTGCCAGCAGTCAACTAGCGGGCCTACCGGGAGATACGCAGTATTTT
V: TRBV11-2; size: NA; D: NA; J: TRBJ2-1; CDR3: CASSLAGHRSYNEQFF; DNA: TGTGCCAGCAGCTTAGCGGGACACCGATCCTACAATGAGCAGTTCTTC
V: TRBV28; size: NA; D: TRBD1; J: TRBJ2-7; CDR3: CASSDAGQGDYEQYF; DNA: TGTGCCAGCAGCGACGCGGGACAGGGTGATTACGAGCAGTACTTC